The 7 T cell receptor beta chains below all came from one sample that was sequenced in a study of graft-versus-host responses after intestinal transplantation. The protocol was immunoSEQ multiplex PCR, while the TCRdb copy is restricted to in-frame clones and leaves out a portion. There are around 23,000 clones in the sample; approximately 85% occur only once, and approximately 1% lies in the top ten. Sequenced material: PBMCs, taken approximately 450 days after intestinal transplant. These receptors came from a human patient who received an intestinal transplant, so some T cells may come from the graft donor.

The chain uses TRBV7-6 and TRBJ2-7; TRBD1 matches 7 bases. The CDR3 runs to 14 residues. Per germline, CDR1 SGHVS and CDR2 FNYEAQ. J lost 2 bases, V lost 1 base, and 2 bases had no gene match. The CDR3 protein is CASSLGTGAYEQYF. As DNA, the CDR3 is TGTGCCAGCAGCTTAGGTACAGGGGCCTACGAGCAGTACTTC.

The V call is TRBV4-1, the J call TRBJ2-1; D perhaps matches TRBD2 (6 bases). The V end was cut by 0 bases, the J end by 10 bases, with 7 bases between. The CDR3 loop spans 12 amino acids. Germline V gene data show CDR1 as MGHRA and CDR2 as YSYEKL. CDR3 coding DNA: TGCGCCAGCAGCCAAGATCGGGGGGAGCAGTTCTTC. It is translated as CASSQDRGEQFF.

The rearrangement joins TRBV9 to TRBJ2-7, with TRBD1 as a possible D gene (6 bases). The CDR3 contains 14 residues. CDR1 is SGDLS, CDR2 YYNGEE, per germline. Trimming removed 0 bases at V and 0 bases at J, with 7 bases between. CDR3 sequence reads: CASSVGTASYEQYF. DNA of the CDR3: TGTGCCAGCAGCGTAGGGACAGCCTCCTACGAGCAGTACTTC.

The CDR3: CASSQDQGSLGNEQFF. CDR3 bases: TGCGCCAGCAGCCAAGATCAAGGGAGCTTGGGGAATGAGCAGTTCTTC. The gene calls are TRBV4-1 and TRBJ2-1; tentative D call: TRBD2 (5 bases). The CDR3 loop spans 16 amino acids. V was cut by 0 bases and J by 7 bases, with 16 bases left in between. Germline V lookup: CDR1 MGHRA, CDR2 YSYEKL.

The rearrangement links TRBV7-3 to TRBJ2-1; a weak D match, TRBD2 (6 bases). Germline CDR1 and CDR2: SGHTA and FQGTGA. There are 13 residues in the CDR3. Trimming took off 8 bases at V and 5 bases at J, with 13 bases between the two ends. CDR3 coding DNA: TGTGCCAGCGCGGGATGGCGGGACAATGAGCAGTTCTTC. It encodes CASAGWRDNEQFF.

The V and J genes are TRBV11-2 and TRBJ2-3; D not certain. Germline V gives CDR1 SGHAT, CDR2 FQNNGV. This CDR3 is 14 amino acids long. Trimming cost V 5 bases and J 9 bases, with 18 bases left between them. The CDR3 sequence: CASSPVLGPHTQYF. DNA of the CDR3: TGTGCCAGCAGCCCAGTCCTAGGGCCGCACACGCAGTATTTT.

Regarding this clone: At one end, the junction sequence differs from germline, possibly due to a read error. The CDR3 is CASSLQGRISGNTIYF. Written as DNA, the CDR3 is TGTGCTAGCAGCTTACAGGGACGAATCTCTGGAAACACCATATATTTT. The genes are TRBV7-7 and TRBJ1-3; D is possibly TRBD1 (6 bases). CDR1 is SSHAT, CDR2 FNYEAQ, per germline (reference sequence). The CDR3 length is 16 residues.